This TCR beta chain was found in a study of cytotoxic CD8 clonotypes in ibrutinib-treated CLL. As for the study in general: For this cohort, patients were roughly eleven relapsed/refractory and about 16 treatment-naive, while 17 were IGHV unmutated. Response samples were obtained once patients had received a median 12 months of treatment, range 6 to 36.

Findings and caveats of the study: At ibrutinib response, clonality increased, and at progression it declined back toward baseline.

This CDR3 has 18 residues. The V and J ends lost 1 base and 0 bases, in that order; junction bases with no gene match: 6. Germline-derived CDR1 and CDR2 are SGHDN and FVKESK. Produced via immunoSEQ multiplex PCR; TCRdb's table is partial and in-frame only. This table has 45,000 to 65,000 clones, roughly 80% appearing once. With regard to this clone: Antigen specificity is unknown.

This sequence originates from a human donor with chronic lymphocytic leukemia. Sequencing used PBMCs, obtained after 24 months of ibrutinib treatment. The rearrangement joins TRBV14 to TRBJ2-1, with TRBD1 matching over 10 bases. The CDR3 sequence is CASSQVLWTGGSYNEQFF. The CDR3 region has the DNA TGTGCCAGCAGCCAAGTCCTCTGGACAGGGGGCTCCTACAATGAGCAGTTCTTC.